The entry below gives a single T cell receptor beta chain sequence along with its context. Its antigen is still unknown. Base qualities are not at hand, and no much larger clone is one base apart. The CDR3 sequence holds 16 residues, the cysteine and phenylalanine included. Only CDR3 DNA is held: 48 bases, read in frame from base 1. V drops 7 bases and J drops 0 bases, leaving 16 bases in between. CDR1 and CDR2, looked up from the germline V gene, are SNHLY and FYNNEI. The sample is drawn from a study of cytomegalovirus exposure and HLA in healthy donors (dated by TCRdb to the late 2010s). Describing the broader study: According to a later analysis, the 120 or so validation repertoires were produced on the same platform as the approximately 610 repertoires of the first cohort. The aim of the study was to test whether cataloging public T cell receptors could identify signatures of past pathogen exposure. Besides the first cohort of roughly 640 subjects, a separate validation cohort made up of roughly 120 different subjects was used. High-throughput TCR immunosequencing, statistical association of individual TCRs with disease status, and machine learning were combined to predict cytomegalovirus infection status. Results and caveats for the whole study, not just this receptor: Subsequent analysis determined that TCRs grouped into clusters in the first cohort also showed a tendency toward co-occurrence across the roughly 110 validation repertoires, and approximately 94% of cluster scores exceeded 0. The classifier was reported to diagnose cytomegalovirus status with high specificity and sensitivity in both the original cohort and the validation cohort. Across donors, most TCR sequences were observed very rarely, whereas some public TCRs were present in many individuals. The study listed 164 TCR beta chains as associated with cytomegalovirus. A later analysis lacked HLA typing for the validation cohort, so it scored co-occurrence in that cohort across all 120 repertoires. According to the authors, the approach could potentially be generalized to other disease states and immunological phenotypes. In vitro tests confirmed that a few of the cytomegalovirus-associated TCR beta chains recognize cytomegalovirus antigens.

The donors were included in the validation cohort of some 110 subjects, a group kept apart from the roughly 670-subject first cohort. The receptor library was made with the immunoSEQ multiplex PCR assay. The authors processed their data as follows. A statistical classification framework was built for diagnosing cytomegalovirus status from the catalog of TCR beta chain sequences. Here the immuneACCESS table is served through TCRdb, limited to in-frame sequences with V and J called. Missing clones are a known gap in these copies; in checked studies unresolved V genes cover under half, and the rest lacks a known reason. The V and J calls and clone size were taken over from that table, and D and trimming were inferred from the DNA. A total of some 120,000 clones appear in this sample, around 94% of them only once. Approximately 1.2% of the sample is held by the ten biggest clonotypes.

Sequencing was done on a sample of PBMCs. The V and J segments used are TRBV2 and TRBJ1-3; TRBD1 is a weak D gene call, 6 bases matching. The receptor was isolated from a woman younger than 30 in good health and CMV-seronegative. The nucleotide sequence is TGTGCCAGCATTAAGACAGGACTTCTCTCTGGAAACACCATATATTTT. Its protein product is CASIKTGLLSGNTIYF.